The next 23 T cell receptor beta chains were all read from a single sample in a study of post-analysis software for immune sequencing data. Prepared TCR beta cDNA libraries contained unique molecular identifiers. In TCRdb, the PCR reads were re-called with MiXCR into one record per CDR3 protein. The sample has roughly 800,000 distinct CDR3 sequences; more than 45% are singletons. The study, taken as a whole, reports: Patients showed TRBV5-6, TRBV5-1 and TRBV20-1 among five TRBV segments more frequent than in controls.

What these receptors recognize is not known. Sequencing was done on a sample of blood. The receptors come from a girl between 5 and 17 years old with multiple sclerosis.

As for this clonotype: A much larger clone lies one base from this, so it may be a read error. CDR3 nucleotide sequence: TGTACCAGCAGCTCTACAGGTGTATATGGCTACACCTTC. This sequence encodes CTSSSTGVYGYTF. The V gene is TRBV28, the J gene TRBJ1-2, with a weak D call TRBD1 (5 bases). Germline V gives CDR1 MDHEN, CDR2 SYDVKM. The CDR3 has 13 residues.

This clonotype was seen only a few times. The CDR3 reads CASSQGTGDYQPQHF. DNA for the CDR3: TGCGCCAGCAGCCAGGGGACAGGGGACTATCAGCCCCAGCATTTT. The chain has TRBV4-1 and TRBJ1-5, with 10 bases that match TRBD1. The CDR3 totals 15 residues. V lost 3 bases and J lost 5; bases outside the gene matches: 4. Germline values: CDR1 MGHRA, CDR2 YSYEKL.

The sample holds a few counts of this clonotype. V gene TRBV9 combines with J gene TRBJ2-4, with D perhaps matching TRBD1 (6 bases). The J call may be faulty, since TRBJ2-7 better matches the DNA end. This CDR3 is built from 16 residues. The V gene's germline CDR1 is SGDLS and CDR2 YYNGEE. Here the CDR3 reads CASGLGPATGTHEQYF. CDR3 bases: TGTGCCAGCGGGCTGGGCCCGGCAACAGGGACCCACGAGCAGTACTTC.

The CDR3 DNA follows: TGCAGCCCCCAAGGGCTAGCGGGAGAGTATGAGCAGTACTTC. This gives the protein CSPQGLAGEYEQYF. The gene calls are TRBV20-1 and TRBJ2-7; 10 nucleotides line up with TRBD2. Germline-derived CDR1 and CDR2 are DFQATT and SNEGSKA (reference sequence). The CDR3 has 14 residues.

The V gene is TRBV12-5, the J gene TRBJ1-1; a possible D gene is TRBD1 (5 bases). This CDR3 is built from 17 residues. Trimming stripped 5 bases from V and 0 bases from J, with 19 bases between. Germline-derived CDR1 and CDR2 are LGHNT and FRNRAP. The CDR3 sequence: CASGLDEGQWMNTEAFF. CDR3 sequence (DNA): TGTGCTAGTGGTCTGGATGAGGGGCAATGGATGAACACTGAAGCTTTCTTT.

The J gene is TRBJ2-3, the V gene TRBV20-1; D is ambiguous. Trimming shortened V by 5 bases and J by 5 bases, and 11 bases separated the two germline ends. The CDR3 spans 12 residues. Germline lookup yields CDR1 DFQATT and CDR2 SNEGSKA (reference sequence). Here the CDR3 DNA reads TGCAGTGCTCCTTTGACTGGAGATACGCAGTATTTT. Protein: CSAPLTGDTQYF.

The J gene is TRBJ2-3, the V gene TRBV4-3, with TRBD1 matching 8 bases. The CDR3 has 15 residues. Trimming took 1 base from V and 5 from J; bases not matched to a gene: 5. Per germline, CDR1 LGHNA and CDR2 YSLEER. The CDR3 reads CASSQADRGVDTQYF. DNA for the CDR3: TGCGCCAGCAGCCAAGCAGACAGGGGTGTAGATACGCAGTATTTT.

This chain links TRBV18 with TRBJ2-5; 10 bases match TRBD2. The germline CDR1 and CDR2 sequences are KGHSH and LQKENI. V shed 4 bases and J 2 bases; nucleotides not matched to a gene: 4. The CDR3 is 15 residues long. CDR3 DNA sequence: TGTGCCAGCTCACGGGTAGCGGGAGGACAAGAGACCCAGTACTTC. Amino acid sequence: CASSRVAGGQETQYF.

The genes are TRBV5-1 and TRBJ2-1, with unresolved D. Trimming shortened V by 0 bases and J by 1 base, and 11 bases separated the two germline ends. Germline-derived CDR1 and CDR2 are SGHRS and YFSETQ. This CDR3 spans 16 amino acids. The CDR3 region is CASSLEGGLSYNEQFF. As DNA, the CDR3 is TGCGCCAGCAGCTTGGAGGGCGGATTGTCCTACAATGAGCAGTTCTTC.

The chain joins TRBV28 to TRBJ2-1; weak D call: TRBD1 (5 bases). CDR3 length: 13 amino acids. Trimming cost V 7 bases and J 11 bases, with 18 bases left between them. Germline V gives CDR1 MDHEN, CDR2 SYDVKM. The CDR3 nucleotides read TGTGCCAGCACGGAAGGCAGGTCGGACAAGCAGTTCTTC. Its translation is CASTEGRSDKQFF. Drawing the rest from reference TRBV28 and TRBJ2-1, the complete variable domain is DVKVTQSSRYLVKRTGEKVFLECVQDMDHENMFWYRQDPGLGLRLIYFSYDVKMKEKGDIPEGYSVSREKKERFSLILESASTNQTSMYLCASTEGRSDKQFFGPGTRLTVL.

There are a few counts of this clonotype. This sequence joins TRBV7-9 and TRBJ1-2; 7 positions agree with TRBD1. The length of the CDR3 is 14 residues. The V segment lost 5 bases and the J segment 3 bases; nucleotides outside the gene matches: 6. Germline V gene data show CDR1 as SEHNR and CDR2 as FQNEAQ (reference sequence). CDR3 DNA sequence: TGTGCCAGCAGCCCCCGACAGGGTTACTATGGCTACACCTTC. It translates to CASSPRQGYYGYTF.

This clonotype occurred a few times. The chain couples TRBV4-3 to TRBJ2-7; D is ambiguous. Trimming took off 0 bases at V and 0 bases at J, with 9 bases between the two ends. The CDR3 has 15 residues. In germline, CDR1 is LGHNA, CDR2 YSLEER. The CDR3 nucleotides are TGCGCCAGCAGCCAAGAGAGTGGGCCCTCCTACGAGCAGTACTTC. Its protein is CASSQESGPSYEQYF.

This clonotype was seen more than once but under ten times. The rearrangement joins TRBV29-1 to TRBJ2-5; 7 positions match TRBD2. Germline assignment: CDR1 SQVTM and CDR2 ANQGSEA. There are 14 residues in the CDR3. Trimming removed 5 bases from V and 2 bases from J; junction bases left unmatched: 8. The CDR3 DNA is TGCAGCGTTCCTCAGCGGGAACTACAAGAGACCCAGTACTTC. Protein sequence: CSVPQRELQETQYF.

This clonotype was detected ten times or more. The chain employs TRBV3-1 and TRBJ2-7; D is perhaps TRBD2 (6 bases). Germline CDR1 and CDR2: LGHDT and YNNKEL (reference sequence). V gave up 1 base and J gave up 6 bases, with 7 bases separating them. The CDR3 loop spans 12 amino acids. CDR3 protein: CASSQGGVEQYF. The CDR3 bases are TGTGCCAGCAGCCAAGGGGGGGTCGAGCAGTACTTC.

This clonotype was seen more than once but under ten times. This sequence joins TRBV6-6 and TRBJ1-5; the D is unclear. The V and J ends lost 1 base and 7 bases respectively, with 11 bases between them. The CDR3 is 14 residues long. The V gene's germline CDR1 is MNHNY and CDR2 SVGAGI (reference sequence). The CDR3 sequence is CASSYFPVGQPQHF. Here the CDR3 DNA reads TGTGCCAGCAGTTACTTCCCAGTGGGGCAGCCCCAGCATTTT.

Worth noting for this clonotype: The junction shows a germline mismatch at one end, possibly a read error. This chain uses TRBV28 with TRBJ2-5; a weak D match, TRBD2 (6 bases). Per germline, CDR1 MDHEN and CDR2 SYDVKM. The CDR3 is 15 residues long. DNA of the CDR3: TGTACCAGCAGTCACCCGGGACTGGTGGTGGAGACCCAGTACTTC. Its protein is CTSSHPGLVVETQYF.

The chain combines TRBV24-1 with TRBJ2-1; perhaps TRBD2 as D (6 bases). The CDR3 extends over 12 amino acids. Germline CDR1 KGHDR, CDR2 SFDVKD. V was trimmed by 4 bases and J by 9 bases, leaving 9 bases between them. The CDR3 DNA is TGTGCCACCAGTGAAATGGGAGGTGAGCAGTTCTTC. Translating gives CATSEMGGEQFF.

This sequence joins TRBV9 and TRBJ1-4; D might be TRBD1 (6 bases). Germline CDR1 and CDR2: SGDLS and YYNGEE. V lost 4 bases to trimming and J lost 8 bases, with 18 bases between them. This CDR3 comprises 15 residues. The CDR3 DNA reads TGTGCCAGCAGCCATACAGGGATGGGGAGGGAAAAACTGTTTTTT. Translated, it gives CASSHTGMGREKLFF. Full variable domain (outside the CDR3, taken from reference TRBV9 and TRBJ1-4): DSGVTQTPKHLITATGQRVTLRCSPRSGDLSVYWYQQSLDQGLQFLIQYYNGEERAKGNILERFSAQQFPDLHSELNLSSLELGDSALYFCASSHTGMGREKLFFGSGTQLSVL.

The chain uses TRBV6-2 or TRBV6-3 and TRBJ1-2; D is ambiguous. CDR1 and CDR2 (germline): MNHEY, SVGEGT. CDR3 length: 13 residues. V was pared by 7 bases and J by 6 bases, with 15 bases between. The CDR3 spells CASNGPLTDGYTF. The CDR3 DNA is TGTGCCAGCAACGGCCCGTTAACGGATGGCTACACCTTC.

This clonotype was counted between two and nine times. This chain links TRBV10-3 with TRBJ2-5; no firm D call. Looked up from germline, CDR1 is ENHRY and CDR2 is SYGVKD. Trimming pared 2 bases from V and 3 bases from J, leaving 7 bases between. The length of the CDR3 is 13 residues. CDR3 nucleotides: TGTGCCATCAGTGAGCCTCAGGAAGAGACCCAGTACTTC. It yields the protein CAISEPQEETQYF.

The gene calls are TRBV6-6 and TRBJ2-3; 7 bases are a match to TRBD2. V trimming: 6 bases; J trimming: 4 bases; junction bases outside the gene matches: 4. The CDR3 runs 13 residues. Germline V gene sequence: CDR1 MNHNY, CDR2 SVGAGI (reference sequence). The DNA of the CDR3 is TGTGCCAGCAGGGGGAGGGTCCCAGATACGCAGTATTTT. Protein product: CASRGRVPDTQYF.

The chain joins TRBV6-5 to TRBJ2-5; 8 bases fit TRBD1. V shed 6 bases and J 5 bases; nucleotides not matched to a gene: 11. CDR1 is MNHEY, CDR2 SVGAGI, per germline. The CDR3 loop spans 15 amino acids. In nucleotides, the CDR3 is TGTGCCAGCAGCCCCCGGGACAGGTCAAGGGAGACCCAGTACTTC. Protein: CASSPRDRSRETQYF.

The chain combines TRBV2 with TRBJ2-4; D unclear. The CDR3 sequence is 15 residues long. Germline V CDR1 and CDR2: SNHLY, FYNNEI. V lost 2 bases and J lost 3, with 11 bases in between. The DNA for the CDR3 is TGTGCCAGCAGTGAAAAGTACTTAGGCAAAAACATTCAGTACTTC. Residues: CASSEKYLGKNIQYF.